This T cell receptor (beta chain) derives from a study of blood T cell repertoires in COVID-19. Per the original methods: Estimated nucleated cell counts came from reference gene primer amplification. The protocol was immunoSEQ multiplex PCR, while the TCRdb copy is restricted to in-frame clones and leaves out a portion. V, J and clone size reflect that table, while D and trimming were determined from the DNA. The sample lists a few hundred thousand clones; around 86% were seen once. This clone was found a few times. Germline-derived CDR1 and CDR2 are MNHNS and SASEGT. The CDR3 spans 14 residues. Trimming took off 2 bases at V and 4 bases at J, with 8 bases between the two ends.

The source is a man aged 18 to 29 with active or convalescent COVID-19. The sequencing sample was made of peripheral blood. V usage is TRBV6-1 and J usage is TRBJ1-4; D call uncertain. The DNA for the CDR3 is TGTGCCAGCAGTGAATCAGGTCTTAATGAAAAACTGTTTTTT. Its protein is CASSESGLNEKLFF.